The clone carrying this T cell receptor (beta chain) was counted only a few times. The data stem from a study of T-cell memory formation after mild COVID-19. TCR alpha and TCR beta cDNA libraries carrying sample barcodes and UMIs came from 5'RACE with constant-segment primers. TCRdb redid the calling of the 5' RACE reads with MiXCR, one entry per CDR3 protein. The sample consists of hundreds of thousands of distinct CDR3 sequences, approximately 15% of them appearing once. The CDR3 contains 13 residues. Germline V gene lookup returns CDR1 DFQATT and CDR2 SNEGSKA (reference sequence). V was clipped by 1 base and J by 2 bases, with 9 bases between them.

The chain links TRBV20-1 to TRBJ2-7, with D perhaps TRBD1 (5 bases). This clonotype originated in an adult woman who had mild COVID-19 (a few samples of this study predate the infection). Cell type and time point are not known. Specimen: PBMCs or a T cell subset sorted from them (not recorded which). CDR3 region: CSARGGRAYEQYF. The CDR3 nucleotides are TGCAGTGCTAGAGGCGGCAGGGCCTACGAGCAGTACTTC.